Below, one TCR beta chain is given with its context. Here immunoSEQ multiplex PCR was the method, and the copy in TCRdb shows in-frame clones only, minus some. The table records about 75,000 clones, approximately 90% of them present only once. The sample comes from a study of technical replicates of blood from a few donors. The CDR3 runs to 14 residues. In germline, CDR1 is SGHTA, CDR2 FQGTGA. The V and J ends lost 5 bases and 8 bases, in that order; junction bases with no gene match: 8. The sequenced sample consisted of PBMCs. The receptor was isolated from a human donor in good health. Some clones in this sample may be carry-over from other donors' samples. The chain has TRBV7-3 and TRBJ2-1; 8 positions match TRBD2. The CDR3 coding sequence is TGTGCCAGCAGCCAGCGGGAGTCAGGGGATGAGCAGTTCTTC. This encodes CASSQRESGDEQFF.